One T cell receptor beta chain is described in this entry. The antigen remains unidentified. The sample is drawn from a study of CD8 T cells in ankylosing spondylitis. This CDR3 is 14 amino acids long. V was trimmed by 7 bases and J by 4 bases, leaving 13 bases between them. Germline lookup yields CDR1 LGHNA and CDR2 YSLEER. Study results and limitations: Some of these motif variants have turned up before, in reports on reactive arthritis synovial fluid and blood. CD8+ by phenotype, disease-linked clones were relatively rare in peripheral blood. Typical of ankylosing spondylitis blood, it appeared, was a TCR beta motif of several highly homologous variants. It was reported that disease-linked clones were significantly enriched in matched ankylosing spondylitis synovial fluid.

In making TCR beta libraries, quantitative 5'-RACE with molecular barcodes was used. TCRdb processed the 5' RACE reads anew with MiXCR; each CDR3 protein has one entry. The data contain 800,000 to 900,000 distinct CDR3 sequences, around 11% of them singletons. The chain employs TRBV4-3 and TRBJ2-2; D possibly corresponds to TRBD1 (5 bases). Sequencing was done on a sample of blood, either unsorted or a sorted T cell fraction (not recorded which). The receptor was derived from a male donor with ankylosing spondylitis. This CDR3 is CASNRGRVTGELFF. The CDR3, as DNA: TGCGCCAGCAATCGTGGCAGGGTCACCGGGGAGCTGTTTTTT.